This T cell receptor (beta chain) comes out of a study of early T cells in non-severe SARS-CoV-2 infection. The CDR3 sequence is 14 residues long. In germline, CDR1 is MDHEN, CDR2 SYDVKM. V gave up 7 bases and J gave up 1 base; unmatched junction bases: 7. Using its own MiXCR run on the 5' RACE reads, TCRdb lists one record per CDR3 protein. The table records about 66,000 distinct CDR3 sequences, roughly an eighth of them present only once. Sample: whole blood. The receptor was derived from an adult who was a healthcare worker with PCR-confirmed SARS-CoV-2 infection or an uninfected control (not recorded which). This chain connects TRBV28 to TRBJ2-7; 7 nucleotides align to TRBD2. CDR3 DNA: TGTGCCAGCACCCCCGCGGGACTATCCTACGAGCAGTACTTC. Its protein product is CASTPAGLSYEQYF.